This paragraph covers one TCR beta chain sequence. Its cognate antigen is unknown. The PCR was carried out with 60 Vbeta primers and 13 Jbeta primers. Profiled with immunoSEQ multiplex PCR; TCRdb holds only in-frame clones, not every one. The profile covers tens of thousands of clones, with less than 75% appearing a single time and 7.5% to 8% taken by the ten largest. The germline V and J ends were trimmed by 0 bases and 5 bases, with 11 bases remaining between them. Looked up from germline, CDR1 is SGHVS and CDR2 is FQNEAQ. The CDR3 length is 15 residues. The entry originates in a study of cytomegalovirus exposure and HLA in healthy donors. Overall study findings and caveats: It is likely that the observed cluster of highly shared sequence variants was a sequencing artifact. Despite most TCR sequences being rare, some public TCRs occurred in many donors. Productive rates of about 87% or about 30% were seen for most TCR beta V segments in an earlier analysis.

This clonotype was obtained from a middle-aged man in good health and CMV-seropositive. Material for sequencing was PBMCs. The V call is TRBV7-8, the J call TRBJ1-5; weak D call: TRBD1 (5 bases). The CDR3 region has the DNA TGTGCCAGCAGCTTAGCTCGGGGGAATCATCAGCCCCAGCATTTT. This sequence encodes CASSLARGNHQPQHF.